Reported below is one T cell receptor beta chain. This clonotype was seen many times. Its antigen target is currently unknown. Nothing much larger sits one base from this clone, and base qualities are not available. These data belong to a study of human T cells and chemical hapten exposure (dated by TCRdb to the early 2020s). Some background on the complete study: Libraries were pooled for sequencing, and variation in per-sample TCR yields was attributed mainly to small differences in library volumes within the pool. Peripheral blood TCR repertoire changes were tracked in vivo in alopecia patients during primary and secondary sensitization to the hapten diphenylcyclopropenone (DPC). From each blood RNA sample, both TCR alpha and TCR beta chains were sequenced. Here is what the overall study found, with its caveats: After repeated subsampling, the strength of the expansion versus patch-test correlation and the threshold at which it became significant changed. No change with DPC sensitization was found in the number of TCRs above 1 in 1000 frequency, and no evidence of global repertoire structure alterations was found.

Ends trimmed: V by 5 bases, J by 0 bases; bases unmatched to a gene: 6. According to the germline V gene (reference sequence), CDR1 reads DFQATT and CDR2 reads SNEGSKA. The cysteine opens and the phenylalanine closes a CDR3 of 14 amino acids. Here the CDR3 DNA is all that survives: 42 bases in frame from base 1. Total RNA was extracted from unfractionated whole blood that had been collected in Tempus Blood RNA tubes. A handful of healthy volunteers acted as controls for TCR sequencing and had blood drawn at day 0, 2 weeks and 6 weeks. The library was built by means of 5' RACE. Data came from an Illumina MiSeq. During library preparation, unique molecular identifiers were attached to individual cDNA molecules so that TCRs could be counted in a quantitative, reproducible way. Under the source paper's analysis protocol: Samples had a median of roughly 87,000 TCRs, with a range from about 23,224 to 750,000. The Decombinator software suite was used to annotate the V, J and CDR3 of the TCR reads. Every sample was subsampled to the same number of TCRs (28,000) for the PS versus PT1 abundance plots. Expanded TCRs were defined as absent before sensitization and observed at least eight times at the 2-week time point. The public sequencing data were trimmed at Q25 with fastp and processed into clonotypes with MiXCR by TCRdb, which kept only in-frame beta chains. Each record represents a unique CDR3 protein, reported with the most common genes and DNA among its rows. For this entry, the V and J calls and clone size follow TCRdb and not the study's own pipeline. The sample table contains 81,000 or so distinct CDR3 sequences; only one count was recorded for roughly 7.7% of them. The ten most abundant clones make up 2% to 2.5% of the sample.

The receptor chain draws on TRBV20-1 and TRBJ1-1, with TRBD1 identical over 7 junction bases. The TCR comes from a male donor in good health. The DNA reads as follows: TGCAGTGCTTGGGGACAGCTTCTGAACACTGAAGCTTTCTTT. It encodes CSAWGQLLNTEAFF.